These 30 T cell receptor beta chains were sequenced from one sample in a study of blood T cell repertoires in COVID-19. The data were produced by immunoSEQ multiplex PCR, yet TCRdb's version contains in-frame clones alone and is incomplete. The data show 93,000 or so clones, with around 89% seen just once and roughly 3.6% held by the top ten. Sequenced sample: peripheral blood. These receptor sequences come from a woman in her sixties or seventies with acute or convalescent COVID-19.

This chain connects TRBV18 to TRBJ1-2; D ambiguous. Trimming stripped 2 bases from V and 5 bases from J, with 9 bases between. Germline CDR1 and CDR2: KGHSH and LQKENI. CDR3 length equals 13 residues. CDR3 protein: CASSPNHGYGYTF. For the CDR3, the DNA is TGTGCCAGCTCACCAAACCACGGTTATGGCTACACCTTC.

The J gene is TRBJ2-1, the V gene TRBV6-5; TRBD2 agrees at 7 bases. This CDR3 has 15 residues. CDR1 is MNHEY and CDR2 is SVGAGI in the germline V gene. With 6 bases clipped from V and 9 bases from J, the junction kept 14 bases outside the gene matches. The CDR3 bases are TGTGCCAGCAGCCCGTTTGCGGGAGCAGGTGTTGAGCAGTTCTTC. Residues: CASSPFAGAGVEQFF.

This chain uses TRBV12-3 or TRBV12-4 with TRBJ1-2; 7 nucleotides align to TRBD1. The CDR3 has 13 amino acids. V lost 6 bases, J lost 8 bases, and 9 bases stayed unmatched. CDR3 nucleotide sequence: TGTGCCAGCAGCCCCCGACAGGGAAGGGGCTACACCTTC. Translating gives CASSPRQGRGYTF.

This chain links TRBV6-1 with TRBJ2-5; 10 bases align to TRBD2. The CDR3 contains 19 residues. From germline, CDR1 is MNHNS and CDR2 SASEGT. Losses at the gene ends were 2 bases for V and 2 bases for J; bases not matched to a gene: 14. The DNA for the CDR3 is TGTGCCAGCAGTGAAAGTTGGGGGAAGCTAGCGGGAGTTCAAGAGACCCAGTACTTC. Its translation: CASSESWGKLAGVQETQYF.

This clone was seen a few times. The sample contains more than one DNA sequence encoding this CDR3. DNA for the CDR3: TGTGCCAGCAGCCCCGGACAGGGGCCTGGAAACACCATATATTTT. Amino acid sequence: CASSPGQGPGNTIYF. The V call is TRBV11-3, the J call TRBJ1-3; 9 bases line up with TRBD1. The trim removed 5 bases at V and 2 bases at J, leaving 4 bases unmatched. Germline V gives CDR1 SGHNT, CDR2 YENEEA. This CDR3 has 15 residues.

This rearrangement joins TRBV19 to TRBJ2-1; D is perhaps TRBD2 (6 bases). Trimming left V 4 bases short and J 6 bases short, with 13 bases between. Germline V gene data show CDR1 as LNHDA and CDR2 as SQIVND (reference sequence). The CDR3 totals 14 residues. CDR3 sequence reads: CASSSGTLLNEQFF. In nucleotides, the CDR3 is TGTGCCAGTAGTAGCGGGACCTTACTCAATGAGCAGTTCTTC.

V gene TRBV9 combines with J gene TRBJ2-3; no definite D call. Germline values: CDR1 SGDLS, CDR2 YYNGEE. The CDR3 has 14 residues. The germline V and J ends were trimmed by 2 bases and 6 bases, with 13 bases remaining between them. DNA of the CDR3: TGTGCCAGCAGCGTGGATCCTATGAGGGATACGCAGTATTTT. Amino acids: CASSVDPMRDTQYF.

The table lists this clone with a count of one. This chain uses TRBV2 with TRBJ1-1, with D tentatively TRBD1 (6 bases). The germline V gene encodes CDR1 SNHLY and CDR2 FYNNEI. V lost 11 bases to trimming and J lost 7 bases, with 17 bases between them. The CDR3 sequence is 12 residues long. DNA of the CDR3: TGTGCCGGAGGACAGCCAGTCGGTGAAGCTTTCTTT. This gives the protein CAGGQPVGEAFF.

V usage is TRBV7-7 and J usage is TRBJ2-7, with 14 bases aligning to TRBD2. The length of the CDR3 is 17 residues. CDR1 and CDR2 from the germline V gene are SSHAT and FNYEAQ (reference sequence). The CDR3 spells CASDSRRGTSGSGKQYV. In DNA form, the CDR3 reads TGTGCTAGCGATTCCCGACGGGGGACTAGCGGGAGTGGTAAGCAGTACGTC.

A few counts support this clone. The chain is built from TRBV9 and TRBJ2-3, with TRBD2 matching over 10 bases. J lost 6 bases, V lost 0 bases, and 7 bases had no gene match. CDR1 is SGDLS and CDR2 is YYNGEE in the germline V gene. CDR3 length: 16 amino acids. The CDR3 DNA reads TGTGCCAGCAGCGTAGCCCCGTCTAGCGGGAGCGATACGCAGTATTTT. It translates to CASSVAPSSGSDTQYF.

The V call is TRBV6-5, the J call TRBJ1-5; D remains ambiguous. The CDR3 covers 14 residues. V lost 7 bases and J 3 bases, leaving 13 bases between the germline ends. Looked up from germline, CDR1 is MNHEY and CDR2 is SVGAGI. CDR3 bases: TGTGCCAGCACCTCCGGTCCGAACAATCAGCCCCAGCATTTT. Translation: CASTSGPNNQPQHF.

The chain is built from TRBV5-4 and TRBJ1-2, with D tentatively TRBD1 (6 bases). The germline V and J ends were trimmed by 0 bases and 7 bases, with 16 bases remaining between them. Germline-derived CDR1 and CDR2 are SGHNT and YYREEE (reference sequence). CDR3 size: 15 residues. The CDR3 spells CASSLAGPGVVGYTF. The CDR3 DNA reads TGTGCCAGCAGCTTGGCCGGGCCAGGGGTGGTTGGCTACACCTTC.

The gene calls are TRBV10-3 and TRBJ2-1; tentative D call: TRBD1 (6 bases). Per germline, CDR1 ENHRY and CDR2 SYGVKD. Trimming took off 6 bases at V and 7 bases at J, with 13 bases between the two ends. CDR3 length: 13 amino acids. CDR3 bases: TGTGCCATCAGATTAGGACAGAAAAATGAGCAGTTCTTC. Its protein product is CAIRLGQKNEQFF.

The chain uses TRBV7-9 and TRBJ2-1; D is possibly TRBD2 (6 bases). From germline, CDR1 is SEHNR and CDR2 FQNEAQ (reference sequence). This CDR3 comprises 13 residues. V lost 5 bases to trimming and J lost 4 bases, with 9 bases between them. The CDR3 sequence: CASSQGLYNEQFF. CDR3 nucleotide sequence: TGTGCCAGCAGCCAGGGACTTTACAATGAGCAGTTCTTC.

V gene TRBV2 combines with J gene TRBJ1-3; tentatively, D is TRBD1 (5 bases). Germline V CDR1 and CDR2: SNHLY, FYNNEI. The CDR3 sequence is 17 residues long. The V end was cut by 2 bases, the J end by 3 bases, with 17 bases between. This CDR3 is CASSESGGEGVGNTIYF. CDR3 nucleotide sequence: TGTGCCAGCAGTGAAAGTGGGGGGGAGGGAGTTGGAAACACCATATATTTT.

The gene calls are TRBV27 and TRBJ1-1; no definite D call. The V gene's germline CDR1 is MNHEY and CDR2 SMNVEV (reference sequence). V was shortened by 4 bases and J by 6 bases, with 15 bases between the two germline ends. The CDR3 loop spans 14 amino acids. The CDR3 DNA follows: TGTGCCAGCAGTTCCCCGGGAGGAGCCCCTGAAGCTTTCTTT. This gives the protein CASSSPGGAPEAFF.

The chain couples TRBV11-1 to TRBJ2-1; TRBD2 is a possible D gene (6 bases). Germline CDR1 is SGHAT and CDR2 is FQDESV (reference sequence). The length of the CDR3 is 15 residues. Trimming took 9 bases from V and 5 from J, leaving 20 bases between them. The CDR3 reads CASSDWPWGDNEQFF. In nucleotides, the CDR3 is TGTGCCAGTAGTGATTGGCCCTGGGGGGACAATGAGCAGTTCTTC.

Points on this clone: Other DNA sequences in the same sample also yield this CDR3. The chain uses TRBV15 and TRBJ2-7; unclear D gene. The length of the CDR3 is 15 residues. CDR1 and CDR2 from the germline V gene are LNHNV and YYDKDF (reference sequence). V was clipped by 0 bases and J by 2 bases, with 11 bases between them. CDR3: CATSRDDSGPYEQYF. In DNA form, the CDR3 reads TGTGCCACCAGCAGAGACGATTCAGGTCCCTACGAGCAGTACTTC.

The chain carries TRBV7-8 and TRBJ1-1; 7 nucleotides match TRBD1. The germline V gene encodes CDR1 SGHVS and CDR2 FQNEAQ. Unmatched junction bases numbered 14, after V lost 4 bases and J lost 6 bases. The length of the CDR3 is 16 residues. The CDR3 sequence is CASSSNRGLPGSEAFF. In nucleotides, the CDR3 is TGTGCCAGCAGCTCGAACAGGGGCCTACCCGGCTCTGAAGCTTTCTTT.

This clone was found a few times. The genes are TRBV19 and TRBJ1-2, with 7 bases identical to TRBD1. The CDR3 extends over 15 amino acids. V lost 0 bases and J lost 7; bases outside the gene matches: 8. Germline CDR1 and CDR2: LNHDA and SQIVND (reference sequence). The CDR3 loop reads CASSIDRPGGTGYTF. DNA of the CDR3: TGTGCCAGTAGTATAGATCGTCCAGGGGGGACTGGCTACACCTTC.

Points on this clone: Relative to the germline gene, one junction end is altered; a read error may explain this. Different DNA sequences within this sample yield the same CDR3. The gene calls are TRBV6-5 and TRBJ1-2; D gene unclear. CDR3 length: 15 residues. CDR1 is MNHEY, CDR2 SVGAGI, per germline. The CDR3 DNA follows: TGTGCTAGCAGCCCCCCCTCAGGCCCCATCAGTGGCTACACCTTC. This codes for CASSPPSGPISGYTF.

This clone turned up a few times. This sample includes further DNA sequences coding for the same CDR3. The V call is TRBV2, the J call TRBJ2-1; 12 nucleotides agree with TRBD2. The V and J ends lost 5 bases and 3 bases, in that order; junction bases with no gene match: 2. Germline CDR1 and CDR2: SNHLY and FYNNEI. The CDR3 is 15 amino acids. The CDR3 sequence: CASSRLAGVYNEQFF. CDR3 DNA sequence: TGTGCCAGCAGTCGACTAGCGGGGGTCTACAATGAGCAGTTCTTC.

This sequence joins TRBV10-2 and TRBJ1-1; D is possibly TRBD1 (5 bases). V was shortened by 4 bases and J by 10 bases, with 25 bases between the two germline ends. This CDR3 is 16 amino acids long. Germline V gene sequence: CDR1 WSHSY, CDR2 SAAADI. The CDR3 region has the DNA TGCGCCAGCAGTGTCCCGTGGGGAGGGGTGGAACGGGGAGCTTTCTTT. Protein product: CASSVPWGGVERGAFF.

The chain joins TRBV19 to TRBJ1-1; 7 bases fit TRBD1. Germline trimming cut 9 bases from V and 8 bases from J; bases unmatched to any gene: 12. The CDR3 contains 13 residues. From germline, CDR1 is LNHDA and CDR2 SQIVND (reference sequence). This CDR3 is CASRTGRGWEAFF. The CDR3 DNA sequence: TGTGCCAGCAGGACAGGACGCGGATGGGAAGCTTTCTTT. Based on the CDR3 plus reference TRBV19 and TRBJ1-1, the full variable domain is DGGITQSPKYLFRKEGQNVTLSCEQNLNHDAMYWYRQDPGQGLRLIYYSQIVNDFQKGDIAEGYSVSREKKESFPLTVTSAQKNPTAFYLCASRTGRGWEAFFGQGTRLTVV.

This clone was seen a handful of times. CDR3 in amino acids: CASSLAGVHNEQFF. The CDR3 coding sequence is TGTGCCAGCAGCTTAGCGGGAGTACACAATGAGCAGTTCTTC. The chain links TRBV6-5 to TRBJ2-1, with 9 bases aligning to TRBD2. V gave up 6 bases and J gave up 5 bases; unmatched junction bases: 5. The germline CDR1 and CDR2 sequences are MNHEY and SVGAGI. This CDR3 has 14 amino acids.

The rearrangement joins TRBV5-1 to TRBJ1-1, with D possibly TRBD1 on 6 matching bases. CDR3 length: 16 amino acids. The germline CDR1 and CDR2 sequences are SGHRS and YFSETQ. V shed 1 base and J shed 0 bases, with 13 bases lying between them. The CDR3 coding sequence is TGCGCCAGCAGCTTGTTGGGGGCTTCGATGAACACTGAAGCTTTCTTT. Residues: CASSLLGASMNTEAFF.

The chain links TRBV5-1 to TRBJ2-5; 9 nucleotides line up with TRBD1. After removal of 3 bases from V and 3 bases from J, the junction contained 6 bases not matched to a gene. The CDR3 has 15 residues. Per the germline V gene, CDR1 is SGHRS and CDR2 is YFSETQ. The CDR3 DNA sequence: TGCGCCAGCAGCTCTGGGACAGGGAGGGAAGAGACCCAGTACTTC. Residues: CASSSGTGREETQYF.

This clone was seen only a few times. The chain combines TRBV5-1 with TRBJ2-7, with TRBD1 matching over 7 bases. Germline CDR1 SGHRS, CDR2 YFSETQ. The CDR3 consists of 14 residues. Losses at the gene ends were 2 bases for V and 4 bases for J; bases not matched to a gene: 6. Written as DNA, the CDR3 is TGCGCCAGCAGCTTTGGGACAGTTACTTACGAGCAGTACTTC. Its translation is CASSFGTVTYEQYF. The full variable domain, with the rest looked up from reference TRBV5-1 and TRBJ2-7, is KAGVTQTPRYLIKTRGQQVTLSCSPISGHRSVSWYQQTPGQGLQFLFEYFSETQRNKGNFPGRFSGRQFSNSRSEMNVSTLELGDSALYLCASSFGTVTYEQYFGPGTRLTVT.

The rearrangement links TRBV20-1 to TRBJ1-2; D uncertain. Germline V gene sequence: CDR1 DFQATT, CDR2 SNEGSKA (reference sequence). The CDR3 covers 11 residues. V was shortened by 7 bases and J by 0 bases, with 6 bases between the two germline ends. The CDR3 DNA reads TGCAGTGTATATACTAACTATGGCTACACCTTC. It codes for CSVYTNYGYTF.

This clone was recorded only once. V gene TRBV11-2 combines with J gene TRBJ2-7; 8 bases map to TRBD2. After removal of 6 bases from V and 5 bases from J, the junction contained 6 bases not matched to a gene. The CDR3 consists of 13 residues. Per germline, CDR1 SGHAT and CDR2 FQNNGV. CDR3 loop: CASSPGTRNEQYF. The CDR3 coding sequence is TGTGCCAGCAGTCCGGGGACTAGAAACGAGCAGTACTTC. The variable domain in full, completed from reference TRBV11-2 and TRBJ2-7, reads EAGVAQSPRYKIIEKRQSVAFWCNPISGHATLYWYQQILGQGPKLLIQFQNNGVVDDSQLPKDRFSAERLKGVDSTLKIQPAKLEDSAVYLCASSPGTRNEQYFGPGTRLTVT.